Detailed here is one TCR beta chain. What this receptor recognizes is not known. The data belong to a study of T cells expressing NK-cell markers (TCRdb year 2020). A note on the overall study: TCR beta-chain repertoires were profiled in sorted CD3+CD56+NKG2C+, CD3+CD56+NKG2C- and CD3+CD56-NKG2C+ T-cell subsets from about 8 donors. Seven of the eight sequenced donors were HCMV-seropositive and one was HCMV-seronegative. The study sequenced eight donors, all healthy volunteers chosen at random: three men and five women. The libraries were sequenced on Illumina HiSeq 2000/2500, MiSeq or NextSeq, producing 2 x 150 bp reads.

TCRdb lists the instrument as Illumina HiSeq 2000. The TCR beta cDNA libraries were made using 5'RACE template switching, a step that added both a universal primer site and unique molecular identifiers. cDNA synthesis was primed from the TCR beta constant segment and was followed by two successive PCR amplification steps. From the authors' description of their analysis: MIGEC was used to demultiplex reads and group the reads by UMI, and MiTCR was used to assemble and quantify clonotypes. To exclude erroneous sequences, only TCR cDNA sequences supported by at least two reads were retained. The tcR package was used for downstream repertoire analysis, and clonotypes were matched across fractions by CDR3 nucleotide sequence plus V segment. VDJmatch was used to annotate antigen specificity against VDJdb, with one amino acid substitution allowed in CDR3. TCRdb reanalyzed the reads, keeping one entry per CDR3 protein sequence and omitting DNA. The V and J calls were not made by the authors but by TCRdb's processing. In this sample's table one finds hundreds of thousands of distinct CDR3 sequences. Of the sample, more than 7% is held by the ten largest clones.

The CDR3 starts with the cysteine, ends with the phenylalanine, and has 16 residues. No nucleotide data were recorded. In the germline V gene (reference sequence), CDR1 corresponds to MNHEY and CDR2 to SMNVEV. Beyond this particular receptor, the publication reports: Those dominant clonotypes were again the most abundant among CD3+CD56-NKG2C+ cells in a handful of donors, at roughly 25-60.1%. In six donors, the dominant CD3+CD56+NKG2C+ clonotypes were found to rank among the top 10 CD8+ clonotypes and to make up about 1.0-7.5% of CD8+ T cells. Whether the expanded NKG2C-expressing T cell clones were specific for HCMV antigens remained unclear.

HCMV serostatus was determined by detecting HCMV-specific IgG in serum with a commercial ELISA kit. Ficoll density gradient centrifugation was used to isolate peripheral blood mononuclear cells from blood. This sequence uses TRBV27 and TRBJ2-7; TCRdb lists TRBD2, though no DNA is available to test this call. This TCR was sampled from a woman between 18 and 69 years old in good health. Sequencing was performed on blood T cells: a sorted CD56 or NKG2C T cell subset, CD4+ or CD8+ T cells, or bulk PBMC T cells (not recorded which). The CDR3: CASSGPLEGHTYEQYF.